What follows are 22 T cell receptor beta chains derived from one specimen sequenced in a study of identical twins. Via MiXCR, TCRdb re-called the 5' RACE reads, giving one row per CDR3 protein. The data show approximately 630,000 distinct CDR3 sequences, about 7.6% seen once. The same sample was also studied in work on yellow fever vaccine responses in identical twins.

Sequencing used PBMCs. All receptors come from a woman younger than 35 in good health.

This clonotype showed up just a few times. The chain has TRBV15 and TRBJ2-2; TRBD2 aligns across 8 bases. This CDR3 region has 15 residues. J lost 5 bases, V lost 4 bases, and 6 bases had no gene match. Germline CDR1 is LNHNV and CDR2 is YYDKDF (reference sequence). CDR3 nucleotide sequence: TGTGCCACCAGCATCTACGGGGGGGGGACCGGGGAGCTGTTTTTT. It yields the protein CATSIYGGGTGELFF.

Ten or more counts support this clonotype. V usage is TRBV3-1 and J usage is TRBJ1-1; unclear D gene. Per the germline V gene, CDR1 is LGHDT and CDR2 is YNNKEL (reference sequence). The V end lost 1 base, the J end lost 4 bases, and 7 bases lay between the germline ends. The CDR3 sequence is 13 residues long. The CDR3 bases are TGTGCCAGCAGCCAAGGGGTGGGCACTGAAGCTTTCTTT. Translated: CASSQGVGTEAFF.

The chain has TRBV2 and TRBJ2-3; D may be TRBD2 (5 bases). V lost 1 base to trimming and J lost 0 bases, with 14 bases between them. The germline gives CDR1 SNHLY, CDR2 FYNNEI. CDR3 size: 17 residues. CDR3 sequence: CASSEGLRARSTDTQYF. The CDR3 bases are TGTGCCAGCAGTGAAGGCCTGAGGGCCAGAAGCACAGATACGCAGTATTTT. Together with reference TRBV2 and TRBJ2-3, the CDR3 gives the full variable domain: EPEVTQTPSHQVTQMGQEVILRCVPISNHLYFYWYRQILGQKVEFLVSFYNNEISEKSEIFDDQFSVERPDGSNFTLKIRSTKLEDSAMYFCASSEGLRARSTDTQYFGPGTRLTVL.

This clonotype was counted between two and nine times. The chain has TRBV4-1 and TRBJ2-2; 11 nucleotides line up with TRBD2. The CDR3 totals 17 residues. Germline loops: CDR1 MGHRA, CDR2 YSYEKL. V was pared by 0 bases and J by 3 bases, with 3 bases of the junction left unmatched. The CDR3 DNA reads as TGCGCCAGCAGCCAAGATAGCGGGAGGGCCTACACCGGGGAGCTGTTTTTT. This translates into CASSQDSGRAYTGELFF.

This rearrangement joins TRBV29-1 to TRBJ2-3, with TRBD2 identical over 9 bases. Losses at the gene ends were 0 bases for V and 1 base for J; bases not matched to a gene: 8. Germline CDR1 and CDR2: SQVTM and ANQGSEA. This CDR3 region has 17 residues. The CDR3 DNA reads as TGCAGCGTTGAAGAGGTTAGCGGGAGCTCCGGCACAGATACGCAGTATTTT. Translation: CSVEEVSGSSGTDTQYF.

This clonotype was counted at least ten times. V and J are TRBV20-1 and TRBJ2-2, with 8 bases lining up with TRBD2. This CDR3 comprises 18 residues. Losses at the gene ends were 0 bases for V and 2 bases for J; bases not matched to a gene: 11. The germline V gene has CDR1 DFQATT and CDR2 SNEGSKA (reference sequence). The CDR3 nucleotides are TGCAGTGCTAGAGATACGGGAGCGGGGGCCCAAAACACCGGGGAGCTGTTTTTT. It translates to CSARDTGAGAQNTGELFF.

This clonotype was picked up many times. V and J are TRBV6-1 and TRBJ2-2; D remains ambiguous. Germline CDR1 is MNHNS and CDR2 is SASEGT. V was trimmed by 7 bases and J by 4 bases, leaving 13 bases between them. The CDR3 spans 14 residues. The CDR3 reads CASNTVLGTGELFF. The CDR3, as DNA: TGTGCCAGCAATACCGTCCTGGGCACCGGGGAGCTGTTTTTT.

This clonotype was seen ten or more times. In nucleotides, the CDR3 is TGCAGCGTTGACGAGGGAGTGTATGGCTACACCTTC. Translation: CSVDEGVYGYTF. This chain connects TRBV29-1 to TRBJ1-2; D is unclear. Germline values: CDR1 SQVTM, CDR2 ANQGSEA. This CDR3 has 12 amino acids. V lost 3 bases and J 5 bases, leaving 10 bases between the germline ends. Using reference TRBV29-1 and TRBJ1-2 for the parts outside the CDR3, the full variable domain is SAVISQKPSRDICQRGTSLTIQCQVDSQVTMMFWYRQQPGQSLTLIATANQGSEATYESGFVIDKFPISRPNLTFSTLTVSNMSPEDSSIYLCSVDEGVYGYTFGSGTRLTVV.

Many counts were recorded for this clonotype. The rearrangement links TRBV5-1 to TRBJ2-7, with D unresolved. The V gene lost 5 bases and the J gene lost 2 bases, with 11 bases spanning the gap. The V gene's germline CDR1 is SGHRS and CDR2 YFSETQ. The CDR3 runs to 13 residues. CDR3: CASSLWAAYEQYF. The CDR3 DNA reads TGCGCCAGCAGTTTGTGGGCAGCCTACGAGCAGTACTTC.

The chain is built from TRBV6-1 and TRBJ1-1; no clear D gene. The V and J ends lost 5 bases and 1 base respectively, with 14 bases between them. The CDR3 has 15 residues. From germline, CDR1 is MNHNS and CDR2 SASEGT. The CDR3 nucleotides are TGTGCCAGCAGTCCACGGACCGCCCCGAACACTGAAGCTTTCTTT. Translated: CASSPRTAPNTEAFF.

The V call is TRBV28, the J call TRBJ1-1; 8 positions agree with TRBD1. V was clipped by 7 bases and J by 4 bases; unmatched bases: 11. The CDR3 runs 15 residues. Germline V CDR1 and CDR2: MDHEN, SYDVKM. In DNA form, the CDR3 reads TGTGCCAGCACCGACAGGGGAAGAGTAGGCACTGAAGCTTTCTTT. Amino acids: CASTDRGRVGTEAFF.

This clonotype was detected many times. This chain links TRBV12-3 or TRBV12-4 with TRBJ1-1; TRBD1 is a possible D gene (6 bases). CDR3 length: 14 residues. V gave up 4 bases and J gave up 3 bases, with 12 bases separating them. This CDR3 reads CASSWGLEDTEAFF. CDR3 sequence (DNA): TGTGCCAGCAGTTGGGGGCTCGAGGACACTGAAGCTTTCTTT.

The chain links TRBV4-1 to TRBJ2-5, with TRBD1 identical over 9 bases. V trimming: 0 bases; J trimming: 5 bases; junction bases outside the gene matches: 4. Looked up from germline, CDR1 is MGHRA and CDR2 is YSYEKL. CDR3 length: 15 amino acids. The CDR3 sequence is CASSQDGTGRETQYF. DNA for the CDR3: TGCGCCAGCAGCCAAGATGGGACAGGGAGGGAGACCCAGTACTTC.

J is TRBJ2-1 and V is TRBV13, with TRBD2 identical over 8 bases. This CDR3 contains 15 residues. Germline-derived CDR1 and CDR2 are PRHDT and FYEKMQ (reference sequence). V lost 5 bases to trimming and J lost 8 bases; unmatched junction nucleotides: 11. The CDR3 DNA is TGTGCCAGCAGCCCCACCGCGGGGGGAGGGGATGAGCAGTTCTTC. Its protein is CASSPTAGGGDEQFF.

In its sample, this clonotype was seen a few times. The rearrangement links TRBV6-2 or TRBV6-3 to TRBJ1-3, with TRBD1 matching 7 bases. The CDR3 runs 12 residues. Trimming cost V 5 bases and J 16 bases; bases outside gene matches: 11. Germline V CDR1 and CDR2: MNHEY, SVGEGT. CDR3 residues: CASSHPGTVTYF. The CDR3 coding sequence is TGTGCCAGCAGTCACCCCGGGACAGTCACGTATTTT.

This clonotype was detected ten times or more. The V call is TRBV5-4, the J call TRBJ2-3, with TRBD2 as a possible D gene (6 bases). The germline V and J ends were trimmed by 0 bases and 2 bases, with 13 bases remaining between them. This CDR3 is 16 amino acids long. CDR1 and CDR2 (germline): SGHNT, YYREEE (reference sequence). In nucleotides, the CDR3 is TGTGCCAGCAGCTTGGTACTGACTAGGGACACAGATACGCAGTATTTT. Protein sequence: CASSLVLTRDTDTQYF.

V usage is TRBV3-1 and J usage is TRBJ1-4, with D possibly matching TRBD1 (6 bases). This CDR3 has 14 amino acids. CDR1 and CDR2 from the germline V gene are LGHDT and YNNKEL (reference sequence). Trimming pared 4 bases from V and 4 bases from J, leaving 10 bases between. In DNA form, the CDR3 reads TGTGCCAGCAGCCGGGCAGGGGATAATGAAAAACTGTTTTTT. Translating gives CASSRAGDNEKLFF.

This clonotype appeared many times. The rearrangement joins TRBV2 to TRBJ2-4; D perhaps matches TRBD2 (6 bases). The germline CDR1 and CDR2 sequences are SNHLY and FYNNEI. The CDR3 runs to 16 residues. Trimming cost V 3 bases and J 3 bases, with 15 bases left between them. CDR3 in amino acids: CASSEDWGLYKNIQYF. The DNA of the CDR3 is TGTGCCAGCAGTGAGGATTGGGGACTTTACAAAAACATTCAGTACTTC. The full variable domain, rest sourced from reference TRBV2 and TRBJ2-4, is EPEVTQTPSHQVTQMGQEVILRCVPISNHLYFYWYRQILGQKVEFLVSFYNNEISEKSEIFDDQFSVERPDGSNFTLKIRSTKLEDSAMYFCASSEDWGLYKNIQYFGAGTRLSVL.

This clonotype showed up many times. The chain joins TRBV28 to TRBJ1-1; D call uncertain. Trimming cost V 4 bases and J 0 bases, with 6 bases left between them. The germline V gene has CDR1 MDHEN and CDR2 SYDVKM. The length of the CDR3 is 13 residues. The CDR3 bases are TGTGCCAGCAGTTCCCAAGTGAACACTGAAGCTTTCTTT. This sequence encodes CASSSQVNTEAFF. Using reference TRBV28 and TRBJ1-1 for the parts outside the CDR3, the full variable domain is DVKVTQSSRYLVKRTGEKVFLECVQDMDHENMFWYRQDPGLGLRLIYFSYDVKMKEKGDIPEGYSVSREKKERFSLILESASTNQTSMYLCASSSQVNTEAFFGQGTRLTVV.

The CDR3 nucleotides read TGTGCCAGCAGTGACCTAGGGACAGGGGGCAACACCGGGGAGCTGTTTTTT. The encoded protein is CASSDLGTGGNTGELFF. The chain recombines TRBV6-1 with TRBJ2-2; TRBD1 matches 12 bases. With V trimmed by 3 bases and J by 2 bases, 4 bases remained unmatched. Looked up from germline, CDR1 is MNHNS and CDR2 is SASEGT. The CDR3 is 17 amino acids.

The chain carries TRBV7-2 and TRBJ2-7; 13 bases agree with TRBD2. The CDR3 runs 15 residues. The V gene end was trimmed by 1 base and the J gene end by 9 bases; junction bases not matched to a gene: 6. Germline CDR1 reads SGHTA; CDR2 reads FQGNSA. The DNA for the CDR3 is TGTGCCAGCAGCTTAGTACTAGCGGGAGGGCCGGGGCAGTACTTC. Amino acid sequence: CASSLVLAGGPGQYF.

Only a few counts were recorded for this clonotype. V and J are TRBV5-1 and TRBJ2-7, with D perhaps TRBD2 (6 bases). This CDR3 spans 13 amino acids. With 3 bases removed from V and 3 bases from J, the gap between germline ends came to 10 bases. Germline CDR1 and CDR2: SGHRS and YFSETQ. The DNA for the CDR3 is TGCGCCAGCAGCTCCGGGAGCCACTACGAGCAGTACTTC. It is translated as CASSSGSHYEQYF. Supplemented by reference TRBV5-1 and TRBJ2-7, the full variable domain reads KAGVTQTPRYLIKTRGQQVTLSCSPISGHRSVSWYQQTPGQGLQFLFEYFSETQRNKGNFPGRFSGRQFSNSRSEMNVSTLELGDSALYLCASSSGSHYEQYFGPGTRLTVT.